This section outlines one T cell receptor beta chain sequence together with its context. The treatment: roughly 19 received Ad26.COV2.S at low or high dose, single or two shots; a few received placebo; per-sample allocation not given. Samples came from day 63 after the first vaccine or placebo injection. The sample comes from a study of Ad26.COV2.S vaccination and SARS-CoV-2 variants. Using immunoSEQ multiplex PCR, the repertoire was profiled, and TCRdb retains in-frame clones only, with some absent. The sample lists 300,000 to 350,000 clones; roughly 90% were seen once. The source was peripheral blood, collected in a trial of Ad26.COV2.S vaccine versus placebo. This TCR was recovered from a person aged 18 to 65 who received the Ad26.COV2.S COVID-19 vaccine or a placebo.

The CDR3: CASSTGGVETQYF. CDR3 bases: TGTGCCAGCAGCACGGGGGGGGTTGAGACCCAGTACTTC. V and J are TRBV11-3 and TRBJ2-5; TRBD2 aligns across 8 bases. The junction had 4 bases not matched to a gene; V was cut back by 5 bases and J by 5 bases. CDR3 length equals 13 residues. In germline, CDR1 is SGHNT, CDR2 YENEEA.